These T cell receptor beta chains were read from a single sample in a study of response to subunit inactivated influenza vaccine. TCRdb processed the RT-PCR reads anew with MiXCR; each CDR3 protein has one entry. This table has about 570,000 distinct CDR3 sequences, about an eighth appearing once. Specimen: PBMCs from blood, collected on the day of vaccination. These receptors originate from a man aged 50-60 years who received an inactivated influenza vaccine. CDR3s include the opening cysteine and the closing phenylalanine or tryptophan. A D gene is named only where the DNA matches it firmly. Clone size appears in some rows only: once, few, many, or a class for an expanded clone.

NA TRBJ2-7 NA TRBV12-3/TRBV12-4 TGTGCCAGCAGTGCCGGGGGACTCTCCTACGAGCAGTACTTC CASSAGGLSYEQYF
NA TRBJ2-7 NA TRBV15 TGTGCCACCAGCAGAGCAGGCGGGACCAGTACCTACGAGCAGTACTTC CATSRAGGTSTYEQYF
few TRBJ1-1 NA TRBV29-1 TGCAGCGTTGAAGGGGTACTCGAAGCTTTCTTT CSVEGVLEAFF
many TRBJ1-2 NA TRBV12-3/TRBV12-4 TGTGCCAGCAGTACAGAGCCTAACTATGGCTACACCTTC CASSTEPNYGYTF
many TRBJ2-2 NA TRBV10-3 TGTGCCACCCCTGAAGGCGAACGGCGAGGCGGGGAGCTGTTTTTT CATPEGERRGGELFF
NA TRBJ2-1 NA TRBV7-8 TGTGCCAGCAGCCTAAGGCGGTACAATGAGCAGTTCTTC CASSLRRYNEQFF
few TRBJ2-3 NA TRBV7-2 TGTGCCAGCAGCTTAGCCAAGGGGGGGGGACCCACAGATACGCAGTATTTT CASSLAKGGGPTDTQYF
many TRBJ2-2 NA TRBV6-2/TRBV6-3 TGTGCCAGCAGTTGGGCAAGAGCGAACACCGGGGAGCTGTTTTTT CASSWARANTGELFF
NA TRBJ2-5 TRBD1 TRBV19 TGTGCCAGTAGTATCTGGGGACAGGGCGTGGGAGCTGGAGCGAAGACCCAGTACTTC CASSIWGQGVGAGAKTQYF
few TRBJ2-1 NA TRBV14 TGTGCCAGCAGCCAAGCGACAATTCGGGATGAGCAGTTCTTC CASSQATIRDEQFF
few TRBJ2-3 NA TRBV20-1 TGCAGTGCTAGTGGTGCGTCGGGGGAACTGCTCCCAGATACGCAGTATTTT CSASGASGELLPDTQYF
many TRBJ2-4 NA TRBV5-6 TGTGCCAGCAGCTTAACAAATACTCTAGCCAAAAACATTCAGTACTTC CASSLTNTLAKNIQYF
many TRBJ2-2 NA TRBV18 TGTGCCAGCTCACCAAGCACGAACACCGGGGAGCTGTTTTTT CASSPSTNTGELFF
few TRBJ2-3 NA TRBV27 TGTGCCAGCAGTTTATCGCTCGCAGGGAGCTACACAGATACGCAGTATTTT CASSLSLAGSYTDTQYF
NA TRBJ2-1 NA TRBV20-1 TGCAGTGCTAGAATCGGGTGGCTATCCAATGAGCAGTTCTTC CSARIGWLSNEQFF
NA TRBJ2-1 NA TRBV20-1 TGCAGTGCTAGAGGTCCTAATGGGAATGAGCAGTTCTTC CSARGPNGNEQFF
NA TRBJ1-2 NA TRBV20-1 TGCAGTGCTAGAGGACAGCGGTATGGCTACACCTTC CSARGQRYGYTF
many TRBJ2-2 NA TRBV7-9 TGTGCCAGCAACTACCTACTTAACACCGGGGAGCTGTTTTTT CASNYLLNTGELFF
many TRBJ2-7 NA TRBV5-1 TGCGCCAGCAGCTTTATAGCTACTTCCTACGAGCAGTACTTC CASSFIATSYEQYF
NA TRBJ2-3 TRBD1 TRBV27 TGTGCCAGCAGTTCCACAGGGGTGATTACAGATACGCAGTATTTT CASSSTGVITDTQYF